These 20 T cell receptor beta chains were all obtained from the same sample, sequenced in a study of identical twins. MiXCR was run by TCRdb on the 5' RACE reads, yielding one entry per CDR3 protein. The sample contains 600,000 to 800,000 distinct CDR3 sequences, about 20% of which appear only once. These same data were also listed under a study on T cells expressing NK-cell markers.

Input material: PBMCs. These receptors originate from a young woman in good health.

This clonotype has just a few counts. J is TRBJ1-5 and V is TRBV20-1; 7 bases map to TRBD1. The germline V gene encodes CDR1 DFQATT and CDR2 SNEGSKA (reference sequence). V trimming: 2 bases; J trimming: 0 bases; junction bases outside the gene matches: 13. The CDR3 contains 18 residues. CDR3 nucleotide sequence: TGCAGTGCTAGATCAACTCCGGGACAGTTTAATAGCAATCAGCCCCAGCATTTT. Translation gives CSARSTPGQFNSNQPQHF.

This clonotype appeared a few times. The chain recombines TRBV12-3 or TRBV12-4 with TRBJ1-3, with D uncertain. CDR3 length: 15 amino acids. The V and J ends lost 2 bases and 0 bases respectively, with 8 bases between them. CDR3 loop: CASSLNPSSGNTIYF. The CDR3 DNA reads TGTGCCAGCAGTTTAAACCCGAGCTCTGGAAACACCATATATTTT.

The V and J genes are TRBV12-3 or TRBV12-4 and TRBJ1-2; D might be TRBD1 (6 bases). V was clipped by 6 bases and J by 4 bases, with 12 bases between them. The CDR3 is made up of 13 amino acids. CDR3 protein: CASRRQAGYGYTF. The CDR3 DNA reads TGTGCCAGCAGGCGACAGGCGGGCTATGGCTACACCTTC.

This clonotype was counted only a few times. This chain connects TRBV29-1 to TRBJ1-2; TRBD1 might be the D (6 bases). With 7 bases removed from V and 4 bases from J, the gap between germline ends came to 13 bases. CDR1 and CDR2 (germline): SQVTM, ANQGSEA. This CDR3 is 12 amino acids long. CDR3 DNA sequence: TGCAGCGCCCCGAAGGGGGGCTATGGCTACACCTTC. The encoded protein is CSAPKGGYGYTF.

This clonotype was counted between two and nine times. This chain joins TRBV5-1 and TRBJ2-1; 11 nucleotides line up with TRBD2. The germline gives CDR1 SGHRS, CDR2 YFSETQ. Trimming at V came to 5 bases and at J to 4 bases, leaving 5 bases not matched to a gene. CDR3 length equals 15 residues. The CDR3 protein is CASSILAGEYNEQFF. The CDR3, as DNA: TGCGCCAGCAGTATACTAGCGGGGGAGTACAATGAGCAGTTCTTC.

The chain joins TRBV6-2 or TRBV6-3 to TRBJ1-4, with 7 bases aligning to TRBD1. Germline-derived CDR1 and CDR2 are MNHEY and SVGEGT. The trim removed 6 bases at V and 3 bases at J, leaving 7 bases unmatched. The CDR3 has 15 residues. CDR3 coding DNA: TGTGCCAGCAGGAGACACGGGACAGCTAATGAAAAACTGTTTTTT. Its protein product is CASRRHGTANEKLFF.

Only a few counts were recorded for this clonotype. The chain joins TRBV7-8 to TRBJ2-2, with TRBD1 as a possible D gene (5 bases). The CDR3 spans 14 residues. The V end was cut by 4 bases, the J end by 8 bases, with 14 bases between. From germline, CDR1 is SGHVS and CDR2 FQNEAQ. The CDR3 is CASSSSGHVGELFF. For the CDR3, the DNA is TGTGCCAGCAGCTCCTCCGGACACGTTGGGGAGCTGTTTTTT.

The chain links TRBV29-1 to TRBJ1-2; TRBD1 matches 11 bases. The trim removed 4 bases at V and 4 bases at J, leaving 2 bases unmatched. From germline, CDR1 is SQVTM and CDR2 ANQGSEA. The CDR3 runs to 13 residues. The CDR3 sequence: CSVAGQGGYGYTF. CDR3 in DNA: TGCAGCGTTGCGGGACAGGGGGGCTATGGCTACACCTTC.

This clonotype came up a few times. In DNA form, the CDR3 reads TGCGCCAGCAGCTTGGAGCTAGCTGGGGGGCAAGAGACCCAGTACTTC. This gives the protein CASSLELAGGQETQYF. The chain combines TRBV5-1 with TRBJ2-5, with a possible D match to TRBD2 (6 bases). The CDR3 contains 16 residues. CDR1 and CDR2 from the germline V gene are SGHRS and YFSETQ. Trimming took off 0 bases at V and 2 bases at J, with 14 bases between the two ends.

The chain combines TRBV2 with TRBJ1-2; TRBD1 matches at 9 bases. In germline, CDR1 is SNHLY, CDR2 FYNNEI. The CDR3 loop spans 13 amino acids. V lost 7 bases, J lost 5 bases, and 5 bases stayed unmatched. CDR3 sequence (DNA): TGTGCCAGCAACACAGGGGGCTTGTATGGCTACACCTTC. Its protein is CASNTGGLYGYTF.

At least ten counts were recorded for this clonotype. The rearrangement links TRBV10-3 to TRBJ1-2; 7 bases line up with TRBD1. The CDR3 has 11 residues. Germline V gene sequence: CDR1 ENHRY, CDR2 SYGVKD. V lost 8 bases to trimming and J lost 12 bases; unmatched junction nucleotides: 9. Written as DNA, the CDR3 is TGTGCCATCCGACAGGGACCCGATAACACCTTC. It is translated as CAIRQGPDNTF.

The genes are TRBV2 and TRBJ2-3; D ambiguous. Deletions cut 1 base from V and 4 bases from J, with 6 bases between. CDR1 is SNHLY, CDR2 FYNNEI, per germline. The CDR3 length is 13 residues. The CDR3 DNA sequence: TGTGCCAGCAGTGAAGAGGGCGCAGATACGCAGTATTTT. Protein: CASSEEGADTQYF.

There are a few counts of this clonotype. This chain joins TRBV20-1 and TRBJ2-3, with 13 positions matching TRBD2. CDR1 and CDR2 (germline): DFQATT, SNEGSKA (reference sequence). The V and J ends lost 5 bases and 0 bases, in that order; junction bases with no gene match: 5. The CDR3 extends over 16 amino acids. This CDR3 is CSAVPGLAGSTDTQYF. For the CDR3, the DNA is TGCAGTGCTGTCCCGGGACTAGCGGGAAGCACAGATACGCAGTATTTT.

This clonotype was recorded a few times. This sequence joins TRBV6-1 and TRBJ2-7; D remains unclear. CDR1 and CDR2 from the germline V gene are MNHNS and SASEGT. The CDR3 extends over 15 amino acids. The ends were cut back, 6 bases at V and 3 bases at J, with 18 bases in the middle. CDR3 nucleotide sequence: TGTGCCAGCAGCAACACCGAAACGGCGAACTACGAGCAGTACTTC. It is translated as CASSNTETANYEQYF.

J is TRBJ1-4 and V is TRBV5-1, with 7 nucleotides matching TRBD1. With V trimmed by 3 bases and J by 0 bases, 14 bases remained unmatched. Germline CDR1 and CDR2: SGHRS and YFSETQ. The CDR3 length is 19 residues. The CDR3 spells CASSSRDSHGSATNEKLFF. The CDR3 DNA reads as TGCGCCAGCAGCTCTCGGGACAGTCATGGGTCTGCAACTAATGAAAAACTGTTTTTT.

The V call is TRBV20-1, the J call TRBJ2-7; 7 positions agree with TRBD1. This CDR3 spans 12 amino acids. Germline values: CDR1 DFQATT, CDR2 SNEGSKA (reference sequence). V was pared by 6 bases and J by 3 bases, with 5 bases of the junction left unmatched. The CDR3: CSAGTDLYEQYF. DNA for the CDR3: TGCAGTGCCGGGACAGACCTCTACGAGCAGTACTTC.

The chain employs TRBV27 and TRBJ1-5, with D possibly being TRBD1 (5 bases). The CDR3 has 13 residues. Germline values: CDR1 MNHEY, CDR2 SMNVEV (reference sequence). The CDR3 spells CAQQWGLNQPQHF. The CDR3 bases are TGTGCTCAGCAATGGGGCCTCAATCAGCCCCAGCATTTT.

This clonotype was observed a handful of times. This chain joins TRBV12-3 or TRBV12-4 and TRBJ1-2, with D uncertain. V gave up 3 bases and J gave up 6 bases, with 14 bases separating them. The CDR3 sequence is 14 residues long. In DNA form, the CDR3 reads TGTGCCAGCAGTTTTACTCGCACGGTAGATGGCTACACCTTC. Protein sequence: CASSFTRTVDGYTF.

This chain links TRBV20-1 with TRBJ1-2; D not resolved. V was trimmed by 1 base and J by 4 bases, leaving 13 bases between them. The CDR3 extends over 14 amino acids. The germline CDR1 and CDR2 sequences are DFQATT and SNEGSKA (reference sequence). CDR3 nucleotides: TGCAGTGCTAGAGTTCCAGAAGACCTCTATGGCTACACCTTC. Translated: CSARVPEDLYGYTF.

The chain uses TRBV7-9 and TRBJ2-7; D perhaps matches TRBD1 (5 bases). The CDR3 is made up of 15 amino acids. From germline, CDR1 is SEHNR and CDR2 FQNEAQ (reference sequence). The germline V and J ends were trimmed by 1 base and 2 bases, with 12 bases remaining between them. The CDR3 sequence is CASSLESVTAYEQYF. CDR3 bases: TGTGCCAGCAGCTTAGAGAGTGTGACAGCCTACGAGCAGTACTTC.